Following are 2 T cell receptor beta chains from one sample sequenced in a study of long-term antiretroviral therapy in people with HIV. immunoSEQ v3.0 was run at survey level. TCRdb keeps only in-frame clones here, not all; method: immunoSEQ multiplex PCR. The top ten clones hold roughly 9.3% of a sample with approximately 20,000 clones, roughly nine tenths of them seen once. Sequenced here: unsorted PBMCs, sampled 4.2 years after starting antiretroviral therapy. The receptors stem from a man in his fifties or sixties with HIV.

V usage is TRBV4-2 and J usage is TRBJ1-3, with no clear D. V dropped 0 bases and J dropped 0 bases, with 12 bases sitting between them. The CDR3 has 17 amino acids. Germline V gene lookup returns CDR1 LGHNA and CDR2 YNFKEQ. In DNA, the CDR3 is TGTGCCAGCAGCCAAGATAACATAATAAGCTCTGGAAACACCATATATTTT. Its protein product is CASSQDNIISSGNTIYF.

This clone was picked up one time. The V gene is TRBV21-1, the J gene TRBJ1-1. TRBV21-1 is a pseudogene locus. CDR3 length: 15 residues. The CDR3 sequence is CASSTSRAEGTEAFF. The CDR3 nucleotides read TGTGCCAGCAGCACATCCAGGGCTGAGGGCACTGAAGCTTTCTTT.